One and the same sample provided the 22 T cell receptor beta chains below, sequenced in a study of blood T cell repertoires in COVID-19. Repertoires were generated with immunoSEQ multiplex PCR, while TCRdb's copy carries only in-frame clones and drops some. The repertoire holds 200,000 to 300,000 clones, 92% seen once, with more than 0.8% in the top ten. The sequencing input was peripheral blood. All receptors derive from a man aged 30-40 years with COVID-19, enrolled during active disease.

The J gene is TRBJ1-1, the V gene TRBV4-1; TRBD1 aligns across 9 bases. Trimming removed 3 bases from V and 1 base from J; junction bases left unmatched: 3. Germline V gene lookup returns CDR1 MGHRA and CDR2 YSYEKL. The CDR3 covers 15 residues. CDR3 in DNA: TGCGCCAGCAGCCAGCCGGGACAGGGGAACACTGAAGCTTTCTTT. As protein: CASSQPGQGNTEAFF.

The J gene is TRBJ1-1, the V gene TRBV3-1 (or the pseudogene TRBV3-2); TRBD1 might be the D (5 bases). This CDR3 spans 14 amino acids. Per the germline V gene, CDR1 is LGHDT and CDR2 is YNNKEL (reference sequence). Trimming removed 2 bases from V and 6 bases from J, with 13 bases in between. The CDR3 nucleotides read TGTGCCAGCAGCCAATTTCGGGGGAGCTCTGAAGCTTTCTTT. This codes for CASSQFRGSSEAFF.

V gene TRBV27 combines with J gene TRBJ1-1, with D possibly being TRBD1 (6 bases). The germline CDR1 and CDR2 sequences are MNHEY and SMNVEV (reference sequence). The CDR3 sequence is 14 residues long. Trimming removed 5 bases from V and 3 bases from J, with 13 bases in between. CDR3: CASSGLGADTEAFF. Written as DNA, the CDR3 is TGTGCCAGCAGTGGCCTGGGGGCGGACACTGAAGCTTTCTTT.

The gene calls are TRBV18 and TRBJ1-2; 9 bases are shared with TRBD1. The CDR3 covers 15 residues. Germline lookup yields CDR1 KGHSH and CDR2 LQKENI. V was pared by 4 bases and J by 9 bases, with 12 bases of the junction left unmatched. DNA of the CDR3: TGTGCCAGCTCACTGACTAAGAGGACAGGGGAGAGCTACACCTTC. It specifies CASSLTKRTGESYTF.

As for this clone: This specimen includes other DNA sequences encoding the same CDR3. This sequence joins TRBV7-9 and TRBJ1-3; no firm D call. This CDR3 has 15 amino acids. V lost 1 base and J lost 4, with 11 bases in between. Germline assignment: CDR1 SEHNR and CDR2 FQNEAQ (reference sequence). CDR3 protein: CASSLVGSSGNTIYF. DNA for the CDR3: TGTGCCAGCAGCTTAGTTGGGAGTTCGGGAAACACCATATATTTT.

This chain uses TRBV18 with TRBJ2-5, with D possibly matching TRBD1 (6 bases). The CDR3 has 13 amino acids. Germline V gene sequence: CDR1 KGHSH, CDR2 LQKENI. V was cut by 2 bases and J by 9 bases, with 13 bases left in between. In DNA form, the CDR3 reads TGTGCCAGCTCACCAATGGGGGCCGAGCCCCAGTACTTC. Protein product: CASSPMGAEPQYF. The complete variable domain, with remaining parts taken from reference TRBV18 and TRBJ2-5, reads NAGVMQNPRHLVRRRGQEARLRCSPMKGHSHVYWYRQLPEEGLKFMVYLQKENIIDESGMPKERFSAEFPKEGPSILRIQQVVRGDSAAYFCASSPMGAEPQYFGPGTRLLVL.

The chain links TRBV9 to TRBJ2-3; 8 nucleotides match TRBD1. V was clipped by 4 bases and J by 2 bases; unmatched bases: 12. Germline CDR1 is SGDLS and CDR2 is YYNGEE. CDR3 length equals 17 residues. CDR3 DNA: TGTGCCAGCAGCCCAAGAGGTGGGACAGGATTCACAGATACGCAGTATTTT. This sequence encodes CASSPRGGTGFTDTQYF.

This rearrangement joins TRBV6-5 to TRBJ2-3; possibly TRBD1 for D (5 bases). The CDR3 has 15 residues. The germline V gene encodes CDR1 MNHEY and CDR2 SVGAGI. The germline V and J ends were trimmed by 6 bases and 0 bases, with 13 bases remaining between them. CDR3 DNA: TGTGCCAGCAGGAATGGACATACAAGCACAGATACGCAGTATTTT. Translating gives CASRNGHTSTDTQYF.

This chain links TRBV18 with TRBJ1-2; TRBD1 might be the D (5 bases). The ends were cut back, 5 bases at V and 0 bases at J, with 13 bases in the middle. Germline CDR1 and CDR2: KGHSH and LQKENI. This CDR3 has 15 residues. CDR3 DNA: TGTGCCAGCTCATCTGACCAGGGCCCTAACTATGGCTACACCTTC. Translated: CASSSDQGPNYGYTF.

V and J are TRBV7-2 and TRBJ2-1; 9 bases line up with TRBD2. Germline CDR1 reads SGHTA; CDR2 reads FQGNSA. The CDR3 runs to 16 residues. J gave up 6 bases and V 5 bases, and 11 bases lay outside the gene matches. The CDR3 spells CASSTPSGLAFNEQFF. DNA for the CDR3: TGTGCCAGCAGCACCCCTTCGGGACTAGCCTTCAATGAGCAGTTCTTC.

This clone has a single count. The rearrangement joins TRBV9 to TRBJ1-4; no reliable D call. Germline V gene sequence: CDR1 SGDLS, CDR2 YYNGEE. The CDR3 is made up of 13 amino acids. Deletions cut 3 bases from V and 8 bases from J, with 11 bases between. The CDR3 DNA reads TGTGCCAGCAGCGGGCTGACGGAGGAAAAACTGTTTTTT. Amino acids: CASSGLTEEKLFF. Complete variable domain (other parts from reference TRBV9 and TRBJ1-4): DSGVTQTPKHLITATGQRVTLRCSPRSGDLSVYWYQQSLDQGLQFLIQYYNGEERAKGNILERFSAQQFPDLHSELNLSSLELGDSALYFCASSGLTEEKLFFGSGTQLSVL.

The chain employs TRBV19 and TRBJ1-1; D unclear. The V and J ends lost 6 bases and 1 base respectively, with 15 bases between them. The CDR3 has 15 amino acids. The germline gives CDR1 LNHDA, CDR2 SQIVND (reference sequence). CDR3 coding DNA: TGTGCCAGTAGCATCGGACGGGGAAGGAACACTGAAGCTTTCTTT. Protein product: CASSIGRGRNTEAFF.

This sequence joins TRBV6-5 and TRBJ2-2, with TRBD1 matching 8 bases. V lost 7 bases and J lost 5; bases outside the gene matches: 9. Germline V gene lookup returns CDR1 MNHEY and CDR2 SVGAGI. The CDR3 spans 15 residues. CDR3 coding DNA: TGTGCCAGCATTAACGGACAGGGTGGGACCGGGGAGCTGTTTTTT. Its protein is CASINGQGGTGELFF.

CDR3: CASSQGRPGGAQYF. The CDR3 nucleotides read TGTGCCAGCAGCCAAGGGAGACCCGGAGGGGCCCAGTACTTC. The V gene is TRBV3-1 (or the pseudogene TRBV3-2), the J gene TRBJ2-5; a weak D match, TRBD2 (6 bases). V was clipped by 1 base and J by 9 bases, with 15 bases between them. This CDR3 has 14 amino acids. The germline CDR1 and CDR2 sequences are LGHDT and YNNKEL (reference sequence).

The chain is built from TRBV2 and TRBJ1-5; 7 bases match TRBD1. CDR1 SNHLY and CDR2 FYNNEI come from the germline V gene. The CDR3 covers 12 residues. Trimming took 6 bases from V and 12 from J; bases not matched to a gene: 8. The CDR3 sequence: CASSRLDRLQHF. The CDR3 region has the DNA TGTGCCAGCAGCCGTTTGGACAGGCTCCAGCATTTT. The full variable domain, with the rest looked up from reference TRBV2 and TRBJ1-5, is EPEVTQTPSHQVTQMGQEVILRCVPISNHLYFYWYRQILGQKVEFLVSFYNNEISEKSEIFDDQFSVERPDGSNFTLKIRSTKLEDSAMYFCASSRLDRLQHFGDGTRLSIL.

The chain is built from TRBV28 and TRBJ2-3, with D possibly being TRBD2 (6 bases). This CDR3 region has 14 residues. V dropped 7 bases and J dropped 4 bases, with 15 bases sitting between them. Germline CDR1 is MDHEN and CDR2 is SYDVKM. CDR3 region: CASNQVAVADTQYF. CDR3 coding DNA: TGTGCCAGCAATCAGGTAGCGGTCGCAGATACGCAGTATTTT.

In its sample, this clone was seen once. V gene TRBV10-1 combines with J gene TRBJ2-2; D unresolved. Trimming left V 2 bases short and J 4 bases short, with 11 bases between. The CDR3 has 15 residues. Germline V gene data show CDR1 as WNHNN and CDR2 as SYGVQD (reference sequence). The CDR3 loop is CASSEPATGTGELFF. The DNA for the CDR3 is TGCGCCAGCAGTGAGCCAGCTACGGGCACCGGGGAGCTGTTTTTT.

The chain links TRBV5-4 to TRBJ2-1, with D possibly TRBD2 on 5 matching bases. The CDR3 sequence is 14 residues long. Looked up from germline, CDR1 is SGHNT and CDR2 is YYREEE (reference sequence). Deletions cut 0 bases from V and 6 bases from J, with 10 bases between. The CDR3 sequence: CASSLGLAGNEQFF. The DNA of the CDR3 is TGTGCCAGCAGCTTGGGGCTAGCAGGCAATGAGCAGTTCTTC.

The chain links TRBV13 to TRBJ2-7, with D perhaps matching TRBD2 (5 bases). The V gene's germline CDR1 is PRHDT and CDR2 FYEKMQ (reference sequence). V was clipped by 2 bases and J by 0 bases, with 8 bases between them. This CDR3 is 14 amino acids long. CDR3 sequence (DNA): TGTGCCAGCAGCTTAAGCGGAAGCTCCTACGAGCAGTACTTC. As protein: CASSLSGSSYEQYF.

V and J are TRBV20-1 and TRBJ2-5; no clear D gene. This CDR3 has 10 residues. The germline V gene has CDR1 DFQATT and CDR2 SNEGSKA (reference sequence). V was clipped by 5 bases and J by 5 bases, with 6 bases between them. CDR3 region: CSAEKETQYF. The CDR3, as DNA: TGCAGTGCTGAGAAGGAGACCCAGTACTTC.

The chain has TRBV13 and TRBJ2-7; a possible D gene is TRBD2 (6 bases). CDR1 PRHDT and CDR2 FYEKMQ come from the germline V gene (reference sequence). The CDR3 is 15 residues long. Trimming took 4 bases from V and 2 from J, leaving 15 bases between them. The CDR3 DNA reads TGTGCCAGCAGCTCGGCCGGGACTGCCACCTACGAGCAGTACTTC. The encoded protein is CASSSAGTATYEQYF.

This rearrangement joins TRBV6-6 to TRBJ2-3; 8 bases are shared with TRBD2. Per germline, CDR1 MNHNY and CDR2 SVGAGI (reference sequence). V was clipped by 6 bases and J by 8 bases; unmatched bases: 13. The CDR3 runs 15 residues. The CDR3: CASRAAGGSGGTQYF. CDR3 in DNA: TGTGCCAGCAGAGCCGCGGGGGGTAGTGGAGGTACGCAGTATTTT.